This TCR beta chain was retrieved from a study of stem cell transplantation in POMP-related autoinflammatory disease. The V and J ends lost 5 bases and 11 bases respectively, with 15 bases between them. The CDR3 is 12 amino acids. The germline V gene has CDR1 SGHTA and CDR2 FQGNSA. TCRdb's table, derived via immunoSEQ multiplex PCR, lists solely in-frame clones and lacks some. The sample lists roughly 9,700 clones, 70% to 80% occurring once. Points from the study as a whole: A trend toward lower repertoire diversity and greater clonality appeared in every analyzed T-cell subset of PRAID patients.

Sample share makes this clone large. What it binds is not known. The sample here was CD4+ T cells from PBMCs, taken after stem cell transplantation. The receptor's source is a human patient with POMP-related autoinflammation and immune dysregulation (PRAID). Some T cells may possibly be graft donor cells. The chain recombines TRBV7-2 with TRBJ1-2; D is unresolved. CDR3 DNA: TGTGCCAGCAGCCGCGACGTATCTAGGTACACCTTC. It specifies CASSRDVSRYTF.